This T cell receptor beta chain derives from a study of blood T cell repertoires in COVID-19. Background on the study: Both acute and convalescent COVID-19 samples were obtained from the United States, Italy and Spain. PBMCs, B-cell-depleted T cells, or T cells were the source of the cDNA or gDNA that made up the material.

The authors' processing: Amplification from reference gene primers served as the basis for estimated nucleated cell counts. Libraries were prepared by immunoSEQ multiplex PCR; TCRdb keeps only in-frame clonotypes and omits some of them. V and J calls and clone size follow that table, whereas D and trimming were derived from the DNA. Among fewer than 300,000 clones listed, roughly 84% were seen once. The CDR3 totals 17 residues. The J segment lost 5 bases and the V segment lost 5 bases, leaving 15 bases of the junction unmatched. Germline CDR1 and CDR2: KGHDR and SFDVKD. Material: peripheral blood. The V gene is TRBV24-1, the J gene TRBJ2-7; 9 bases are a match to TRBD2. This receptor was obtained from a human donor in a cohort sampled during active COVID-19. This CDR3 reads CATSGQKGGRALHEQYF. The CDR3 DNA sequence: TGTGCCACCAGTGGGCAGAAGGGCGGGAGGGCACTCCACGAGCAGTACTTC.